A selection of T cell receptor beta chains follows, all from one sample in a study of T-cell memory formation after mild COVID-19. One entry per CDR3 protein results from TCRdb running MiXCR on the 5' RACE reads. The sample lists approximately 110,000 distinct CDR3 sequences, approximately 21% occurring once. Sequenced: PBMCs or a T cell subset sorted from them (not recorded which). These receptors were collected from a man aged 18 to 30 who had mild COVID-19 (a few samples of this study predate the infection). Cell type and time point are not known. CDR3s include the opening cysteine and the closing phenylalanine or tryptophan. Each record gives: clone size, V gene, D gene, J gene, CDR3 DNA, CDR3 protein. D genes are given only for firm matches. Size is stated for part of the rows, as once, few or many counts, or as a class when the clone is expanded.

size: .
V: TRBV4-1
D: .
J: TRBJ1-2
DNA: TGCGCCAGCAGCCGGGACTCCAACGGGGATGGCTACACCTTC
CDR3: CASSRDSNGDGYTF

size: .
V: TRBV9
D: .
J: TRBJ2-5
DNA: TGTGCCAGCAGCGTGGGGGGGGGCCTACAAGAGACCCAGTACTTC
CDR3: CASSVGGGLQETQYF

size: few
V: TRBV7-9
D: .
J: TRBJ1-4
DNA: TGTGCCAGCAGCCCCGGACGCGGTGAAAAACTGTTTTTT
CDR3: CASSPGRGEKLFF

size: many
V: TRBV7-9
D: .
J: TRBJ2-2
DNA: TGTGCCAGCAGCCCCAGGGACACCGGGGAGCTGTTTTTT
CDR3: CASSPRDTGELFF

size: few
V: TRBV4-3
D: .
J: TRBJ2-2
DNA: TGCGCCAGCAGCCAAGTAATGGGGAGCTTGGCCGGGGAGCTGTTTTTT
CDR3: CASSQVMGSLAGELFF

size: few
V: TRBV20-1
D: .
J: TRBJ2-3
DNA: TGCAGTGCTAGGCCCACCTGGACTAGCACAGATACGCAGTATTTT
CDR3: CSARPTWTSTDTQYF

size: .
V: TRBV7-8
D: TRBD1
J: TRBJ1-5
DNA: TGTGCCAGCAGCCCACCCCAGGGGGAAGGGCGTCAGCCCCAGCATTTT
CDR3: CASSPPQGEGRQPQHF

size: many
V: TRBV7-9
D: .
J: TRBJ1-1
DNA: TGTGCCAGCAGCTTAGTGAACACTGAAGCTTTCTTT
CDR3: CASSLVNTEAFF

size: once
V: TRBV6-2/TRBV6-3
D: TRBD1
J: TRBJ1-3
DNA: TGTGCCAGCAGAACAAGACCTGGGACAGCTGGAAACACCATATATTTT
CDR3: CASRTRPGTAGNTIYF

size: .
V: TRBV9
D: TRBD1
J: TRBJ2-5
DNA: TGTGCCAGCTCCGACAGGGGAGAGACCCAGTACTTC
CDR3: CASSDRGETQYF

size: few
V: TRBV11-2
D: .
J: TRBJ1-2
DNA: TGTGCCAGCAGCCCCGACCCTGGCTACACCTTC
CDR3: CASSPDPGYTF

size: .
V: TRBV7-6
D: TRBD2
J: TRBJ2-7
DNA: TGTGCCAGCAGCTTATTAGGCGGGGGGGCCCGTTCTTACGAGCAGTACTTC
CDR3: CASSLLGGGARSYEQYF

size: .
V: TRBV14
D: .
J: TRBJ2-7
DNA: TGTGCCAGCAGCCAGGGCTTGGGACTGCTCTCCTACGAGCAGTACTTC
CDR3: CASSQGLGLLSYEQYF

size: few
V: TRBV19
D: TRBD2
J: TRBJ2-1
DNA: TGTGCCAGTAGACCCTCTAGCGGCCAATACAATGAGCAGTTCTTC
CDR3: CASRPSSGQYNEQFF

size: .
V: TRBV20-1
D: .
J: TRBJ1-1
DNA: TGCAGTGCTATGTCCAGCAGGATCACTGAAGCTTTCTTT
CDR3: CSAMSSRITEAFF

size: few
V: TRBV27
D: .
J: TRBJ2-7
DNA: TGTGCCAGCAGCCATGGGGCAGAGCTGTACTACGAGCAGTACTTC
CDR3: CASSHGAELYYEQYF

size: few
V: TRBV20-1
D: .
J: TRBJ2-1
DNA: TGCAGTGCCTGGTTGGGCCCTTACAATGAGCAGTTCTTC
CDR3: CSAWLGPYNEQFF

size: few
V: TRBV12-3/TRBV12-4
D: TRBD1
J: TRBJ1-2
DNA: TGTGCCAGCTCCGCGCTGGACAGGGTGGCTGGCTACACCTTC
CDR3: CASSALDRVAGYTF

size: .
V: TRBV20-1
D: .
J: TRBJ2-7
DNA: TGCAGTGCTAGAGCAATGAAACTAGCCGCGTCCTACGAGCAGTACTTC
CDR3: CSARAMKLAASYEQYF

size: .
V: TRBV19
D: .
J: TRBJ1-2
DNA: TGTGCCAGTAGTATAGAGGACACAATCTATGGCTACACCTTC
CDR3: CASSIEDTIYGYTF

size: .
V: TRBV6-5
D: .
J: TRBJ2-3
DNA: TGTGCCAGCAGCCCCGTCATCCCCCAAGCCGCACAAGATACGCAGTATTTT
CDR3: CASSPVIPQAAQDTQYF

size: .
V: TRBV7-2
D: .
J: TRBJ1-1
DNA: TGTGCCAGCAGCTTTTCAGGGTTGAAAACTGAAGCTTTCTTT
CDR3: CASSFSGLKTEAFF

size: .
V: TRBV5-1
D: TRBD1
J: TRBJ2-1
DNA: TGCGCCAGCAGCTTGGCTTGGGGACAGGAGTACAATGAGCAGTTCTTC
CDR3: CASSLAWGQEYNEQFF

size: .
V: TRBV7-9
D: TRBD2
J: TRBJ2-3
DNA: TGTGCCAGCAGCCCGCCTACTAGCGGACCCACAGATACGCAGTATTTT
CDR3: CASSPPTSGPTDTQYF

size: few
V: TRBV10-3
D: .
J: TRBJ1-2
DNA: TGTGCCATCAGTGAGTCCATGACAGCCTATGGCTACACCTTC
CDR3: CAISESMTAYGYTF

size: .
V: TRBV10-3
D: .
J: TRBJ1-5
DNA: TGTGCCATCAGTACCGGGGGCGAGGGCAATCAGCCCCAGCATTTT
CDR3: CAISTGGEGNQPQHF

size: few
V: TRBV12-3/TRBV12-4
D: .
J: TRBJ2-2
DNA: TGTGCCAGCAGTTTCGGAACGGTCACCGGGGAGCTGTTTTTT
CDR3: CASSFGTVTGELFF

size: .
V: TRBV6-1
D: .
J: TRBJ2-3
DNA: TGTGCCAGCAGTCCCCCTGGAAGTTTCACAGATACGCAGTATTTT
CDR3: CASSPPGSFTDTQYF

size: few
V: TRBV7-3
D: .
J: TRBJ2-1
DNA: TGTGCCAGCAGCCCCTGGGCCTTAAATGAGCAGTTCTTC
CDR3: CASSPWALNEQFF

size: .
V: TRBV13
D: TRBD1
J: TRBJ2-5
DNA: TGTGCCAGCAGCCCGGGACAGCAAGAGACCCAGTACTTC
CDR3: CASSPGQQETQYF

size: .
V: TRBV9
D: .
J: TRBJ2-1
DNA: TGTGCCAGCAGCGCTAAACTAGGGGCCCATGAGCAGTTCTTC
CDR3: CASSAKLGAHEQFF

size: few
V: TRBV7-9
D: .
J: TRBJ1-3
DNA: TGTGCCAGCAGCACGTCAGCGACAGTCTCTGGAAACACCATATATTTT
CDR3: CASSTSATVSGNTIYF